Listed below are T cell receptor beta chains from one sample, sequenced in a study of blood T cell repertoires in COVID-19. Generated by immunoSEQ multiplex PCR, the TCRdb table keeps only in-frame clones and is missing some. The data contain tens of thousands of clones, over 65% of them singletons. The specimen sequenced was peripheral blood. These receptors all stem from a man in his sixties with COVID-19, enrolled during active disease. The CDR3 runs from the conserved cysteine through the conserved F or W. A clone size is listed for some rows: how often the clone was seen (once, few, many), or a class if it is expanded.

cdr3_aa: CASSLVQGDTEAFF; v_call: TRBV5-1; clone_size: NA
cdr3_aa: CASSTRGAFGYTF; v_call: TRBV6-5; clone_size: NA
cdr3_aa: CATKQGDAGNTIYF; v_call: TRBV28; clone_size: NA
cdr3_aa: CASSLGQQGNEQFF; v_call: TRBV5-1; clone_size: once
cdr3_aa: CATREEGEAEAFF; v_call: TRBV5-1; clone_size: many
cdr3_aa: CASSVRPGQGQEKLFF; v_call: TRBV21-1; clone_size: NA
cdr3_aa: CASSSRGSNQPQHF; v_call: TRBV27; clone_size: NA
cdr3_aa: CASTGGQVVDYGYTF; v_call: TRBV19; clone_size: NA
cdr3_aa: CAWSAADGQPQHF; v_call: TRBV30; clone_size: NA
cdr3_aa: CASSHFYEQYF; v_call: TRBV3-1/TRBV3-2; clone_size: NA
cdr3_aa: CASSFVGQGGTEAFF; v_call: TRBV5-1; clone_size: once
cdr3_aa: CSVPTSGRMETQYF; v_call: TRBV29-1; clone_size: few
cdr3_aa: CASSPGLSANEQFF; v_call: TRBV5-1; clone_size: NA
cdr3_aa: CASMPSGRGYEQYF; v_call: TRBV25-1; clone_size: NA
cdr3_aa: CATSEGSRYEQFF; v_call: TRBV24-1; clone_size: few
cdr3_aa: CSVAGSGQQETQYF; v_call: TRBV29-1; clone_size: NA